These 30 T cell receptor beta chains came from one sample sequenced in a study of blood T cell repertoires in COVID-19. The protocol was immunoSEQ multiplex PCR, while the TCRdb copy is restricted to in-frame clones and leaves out a portion. The repertoire includes more than 150,000 clones, roughly 87% of them detected once, and more than 9.5% sits in the top ten. Material for sequencing was PBMCs or T cells enriched from blood (not recorded which). The receptors derive from a man over 45 who had recovered from COVID-19.

The chain combines TRBV5-5 with TRBJ2-5, with 9 bases identical to TRBD1. V lost 0 bases, J lost 5 bases, and 8 bases stayed unmatched. Looked up from germline, CDR1 is SGHKS and CDR2 is YYEKEE (reference sequence). CDR3 length equals 16 residues. This CDR3 reads CASSLALGQGAETQYF. CDR3 sequence (DNA): TGTGCCAGCAGCTTGGCATTGGGACAGGGAGCGGAGACCCAGTACTTC.

The chain uses TRBV19 and TRBJ2-1; D is undetermined. This CDR3 spans 16 amino acids. V lost 0 bases, J lost 0 bases, and 9 bases lay in between. Germline V gene data show CDR1 as LNHDA and CDR2 as SQIVND (reference sequence). This chain's CDR3 is CASSIDESSSYNEQFF. CDR3 coding DNA: TGTGCCAGTAGTATAGATGAATCTAGCTCCTACAATGAGCAGTTCTTC. Filled out from reference TRBV19 and TRBJ2-1, the complete variable domain reads DGGITQSPKYLFRKEGQNVTLSCEQNLNHDAMYWYRQDPGQGLRLIYYSQIVNDFQKGDIAEGYSVSREKKESFPLTVTSAQKNPTAFYLCASSIDESSSYNEQFFGPGTRLTVL.

The chain combines TRBV10-3 with TRBJ1-1; TRBD1 matches at 9 bases. The CDR3 covers 17 residues. Germline CDR1 reads ENHRY; CDR2 reads SYGVKD. V was clipped by 4 bases and J by 0 bases; unmatched bases: 9. The CDR3 DNA reads TGTGCCATCAGTGTGGGACAGGGCAAAGGGATGAACACTGAAGCTTTCTTT. Its translation is CAISVGQGKGMNTEAFF.

The chain uses TRBV6-5 and TRBJ1-6; 7 nucleotides align to TRBD1. Trimming took 7 bases from V and 9 from J; bases not matched to a gene: 9. There are 14 residues in the CDR3. Germline CDR1 MNHEY, CDR2 SVGAGI. The CDR3 spells CASTFPGTASPLHF. DNA of the CDR3: TGTGCCAGCACCTTCCCCGGGACAGCTTCACCCCTCCACTTT.

This sequence joins TRBV10-3 and TRBJ2-7, with D possibly being TRBD1 (6 bases). V gave up 7 bases and J gave up 1 base, with 14 bases separating them. CDR1 and CDR2 from the germline V gene are ENHRY and SYGVKD. This CDR3 spans 14 amino acids. This chain's CDR3 is CAIMPSGVSYEQYF. In DNA, the CDR3 is TGTGCCATCATGCCGTCAGGGGTGTCCTACGAGCAGTACTTC.

This clone was seen more than once but under ten times. The V gene is TRBV19, the J gene TRBJ2-1; weak D call: TRBD1 (6 bases). This CDR3 comprises 13 residues. Germline values: CDR1 LNHDA, CDR2 SQIVND (reference sequence). V was shortened by 7 bases and J by 10 bases, with 17 bases between the two germline ends. Here the CDR3 DNA reads TGTGCCAGTAAGGACAGTTCTGTTGGGGAGCAGTTCTTC. Amino acids: CASKDSSVGEQFF.

The CDR3 DNA reads TGTGCCAGCAGTCCTATAGCGGGATTAGGTGAGACCCAGTACTTC. This encodes CASSPIAGLGETQYF. The chain is built from TRBV2 and TRBJ2-5; TRBD2 matches 8 bases. Germline CDR1 reads SNHLY; CDR2 reads FYNNEI. J was trimmed by 5 bases and V by 5 bases; bases with no gene match: 10. CDR3 length: 15 amino acids.

V usage is TRBV2 and J usage is TRBJ2-3; 11 bases are a match to TRBD2. The CDR3 is 14 residues long. V gave up 6 bases and J gave up 4 bases; unmatched junction bases: 3. In germline, CDR1 is SNHLY, CDR2 FYNNEI. The CDR3 region is CASRFSGGADTQYF. The CDR3 DNA reads as TGTGCCAGCAGGTTTAGCGGGGGGGCAGATACGCAGTATTTT.

The V and J genes are TRBV10-3 and TRBJ1-1; D may be TRBD1 (6 bases). This CDR3 is built from 12 residues. CDR1 and CDR2 from the germline V gene are ENHRY and SYGVKD. The V end was cut by 0 bases, the J end by 10 bases, with 9 bases between. The CDR3 here is CAISESGGVAFF. CDR3 in DNA: TGTGCCATCAGTGAGTCAGGGGGGGTAGCTTTCTTT.

The J gene is TRBJ1-5, the V gene TRBV28, with 8 bases that match TRBD1. CDR3 length: 16 residues. J gave up 1 base and V 6 bases, and 8 bases lay outside the gene matches. Looked up from germline, CDR1 is MDHEN and CDR2 is SYDVKM. The CDR3 protein is CASRSLGQGSNQPQHF. CDR3 bases: TGTGCCAGCAGAAGCCTCGGACAGGGAAGCAATCAGCCCCAGCATTTT. The variable domain in full, completed from reference TRBV28 and TRBJ1-5, reads DVKVTQSSRYLVKRTGEKVFLECVQDMDHENMFWYRQDPGLGLRLIYFSYDVKMKEKGDIPEGYSVSREKKERFSLILESASTNQTSMYLCASRSLGQGSNQPQHFGDGTRLSIL.

The chain recombines TRBV11-3 with TRBJ2-7; no firm D call. The CDR3 has 13 amino acids. The V gene's germline CDR1 is SGHNT and CDR2 YENEEA. V lost 1 base to trimming and J lost 6 bases, with 10 bases between them. CDR3 sequence reads: CASSLAPGLEQYF. CDR3 bases: TGTGCCAGCAGCTTAGCCCCAGGTCTCGAGCAGTACTTC.

The chain is built from TRBV29-1 and TRBJ2-7; D is possibly TRBD1 (6 bases). The CDR3 runs to 14 residues. Germline CDR1 SQVTM, CDR2 ANQGSEA. The V and J ends lost 6 bases and 0 bases respectively, with 15 bases between them. The CDR3 DNA is TGCAGCGTGGCCTCGGGACAAAACTCCTACGAGCAGTACTTC. Amino acid sequence: CSVASGQNSYEQYF.

The chain employs TRBV5-1 and TRBJ2-5, with TRBD2 matching 9 bases. Germline trimming cut 0 bases from V and 2 bases from J; bases unmatched to any gene: 5. The CDR3 covers 16 residues. Per germline, CDR1 SGHRS and CDR2 YFSETQ. The CDR3 here is CASSLGLAGAQETQYF. In DNA form, the CDR3 reads TGCGCCAGCAGCTTGGGTTTAGCGGGGGCACAAGAGACCCAGTACTTC.

This clone was seen a few times. This rearrangement joins TRBV7-2 to TRBJ2-2; TRBD1 aligns across 12 bases. This CDR3 region has 17 residues. Germline CDR1 reads SGHTA; CDR2 reads FQGNSA. Trimming cost V 6 bases and J 2 bases; bases outside gene matches: 7. CDR3 sequence: CASSSRDRGPNTGELFF. CDR3 nucleotide sequence: TGTGCCAGCAGTTCCCGGGACAGGGGGCCAAACACCGGGGAGCTGTTTTTT.

The V gene is TRBV21-1, the J gene TRBJ2-7; the D segment call TRBD1 is taken from the table without a DNA check. TRBV21-1 is annotated as a pseudogene. The CDR3 contains 17 residues. CDR3 sequence reads: CASSSRTEDRGSYEQYF. DNA for the CDR3: TGTGCCAGCAGCAGCCGTACGGAAGACAGGGGTAGCTACGAGCAGTACTTC.

The chain carries TRBV6-1 and TRBJ2-1; TRBD1 matches at 8 bases. The V gene's germline CDR1 is MNHNS and CDR2 SASEGT. V lost 3 bases, J lost 6 bases, and 13 bases stayed unmatched. CDR3 size: 17 residues. CDR3 sequence reads: CASSDPGQGRIRNEQFF. CDR3 DNA: TGTGCCAGCAGTGACCCCGGACAGGGTCGGATTCGCAATGAGCAGTTCTTC.

This chain joins TRBV6-6 and TRBJ2-7, with 9 bases that match TRBD1. The ends lost 5 bases at V and 3 bases at J; junction bases unmatched: 5. Germline values: CDR1 MNHNY, CDR2 SVGAGI (reference sequence). CDR3 length equals 14 residues. The CDR3 nucleotides are TGTGCCAGCAGTCTCAACAGGGGGCGCTACGAGCAGTACTTC. It yields the protein CASSLNRGRYEQYF.

The chain joins TRBV10-3 to TRBJ2-2; 10 nucleotides agree with TRBD1. From germline, CDR1 is ENHRY and CDR2 SYGVKD. Trimming at V came to 4 bases and at J to 1 base, leaving 3 bases not matched to a gene. The CDR3 loop spans 16 amino acids. For the CDR3, the DNA is TGTGCCATCAGTGCCGACAGGGGGCTGAACACCGGGGAGCTGTTTTTT. Protein sequence: CAISADRGLNTGELFF.

This chain uses TRBV11-3 with TRBJ2-3; D is perhaps TRBD1 (5 bases). Per germline, CDR1 SGHNT and CDR2 YENEEA. The CDR3 is made up of 14 amino acids. The germline V and J ends were trimmed by 6 bases and 0 bases, with 10 bases remaining between them. This CDR3 reads CASSVQGSTDTQYF. The CDR3 DNA is TGTGCCAGCAGTGTGCAGGGAAGCACAGATACGCAGTATTTT.

The chain joins TRBV21-1 to TRBJ2-7; the D call TRBD2 from the table was never checked on the DNA. TRBV21-1 is a pseudogene segment. The CDR3 has 12 amino acids. The CDR3 spells CASTLEPHEQYF. As DNA, the CDR3 is TGTGCCAGCACCCTAGAACCCCACGAGCAGTACTTC.

V usage is TRBV27 and J usage is TRBJ2-3; 7 bases are shared with TRBD2. The ends lost 4 bases at V and 4 bases at J; junction bases unmatched: 8. Germline assignment: CDR1 MNHEY and CDR2 SMNVEV (reference sequence). The CDR3 extends over 15 amino acids. CDR3: CASSWGGLTADTQYF. The CDR3 nucleotides read TGTGCCAGCAGTTGGGGGGGTCTAACGGCAGATACGCAGTATTTT.

J is TRBJ2-2 and V is TRBV12-5; tentatively, D is TRBD1 (6 bases). CDR1 LGHNT and CDR2 FRNRAP come from the germline V gene. This CDR3 is 13 amino acids long. V was shortened by 6 bases and J by 3 bases, with 8 bases between the two germline ends. In DNA form, the CDR3 reads TGTGCTAGTGGATCAGGGGACACCGGGGAGCTGTTTTTT. As protein: CASGSGDTGELFF.

V is TRBV25-1 and J is TRBJ2-5, with TRBD2 identical over 12 bases. Unmatched junction bases numbered 2, after V lost 3 bases and J lost 0 bases. The CDR3 totals 16 residues. Per germline, CDR1 MGHDK and CDR2 SYGVNS. This CDR3 is CASSDLAGGDQETQYF. CDR3 coding DNA: TGTGCCAGCAGTGATCTAGCGGGGGGGGACCAAGAGACCCAGTACTTC.

The rearrangement uses TRBV27 and TRBJ2-7, with TRBD1 matching over 8 bases. The CDR3 covers 15 residues. The junction had 12 bases not matched to a gene; V was cut back by 2 bases and J by 9 bases. CDR1 is MNHEY and CDR2 is SMNVEV in the germline V gene (reference sequence). As DNA, the CDR3 is TGTGCCAGCAGTTTAGCGGGACAGGTTAACCTCGGGCAGTACTTC. This translates into CASSLAGQVNLGQYF.

This clone was detected only a few times. The J gene is TRBJ2-1, the V gene TRBV6-5; D ambiguous. The CDR3 extends over 13 amino acids. Per germline, CDR1 MNHEY and CDR2 SVGAGI. V lost 2 bases to trimming and J lost 8 bases, with 10 bases between them. The CDR3 DNA is TGTGCCAGCAGTTACCGCAAACGAGATGAGCAGTTCTTC. This sequence encodes CASSYRKRDEQFF.

This chain uses TRBV2 with TRBJ2-3, with D maybe TRBD1 (6 bases). This CDR3 comprises 15 residues. V was cut by 1 base and J by 0 bases, with 8 bases left in between. The germline gives CDR1 SNHLY, CDR2 FYNNEI. The CDR3 spells CASSEGTASTDTQYF. CDR3 nucleotide sequence: TGTGCCAGCAGTGAAGGGACAGCTAGCACAGATACGCAGTATTTT.

The chain joins TRBV29-1 to TRBJ1-1; D is unclear. Per germline, CDR1 SQVTM and CDR2 ANQGSEA. V was trimmed by 7 bases and J by 1 base, leaving 10 bases between them. This CDR3 contains 12 residues. CDR3 nucleotides: TGCAGCGGATCTCCGGGGAACACTGAAGCTTTCTTT. Translation: CSGSPGNTEAFF.

The gene calls are TRBV28 and TRBJ1-1; no firm D call. Trimming left V 10 bases short and J 1 base short, with 19 bases between. From germline, CDR1 is MDHEN and CDR2 SYDVKM. The CDR3 loop spans 15 amino acids. CDR3 amino acids: CATQGGIRANTEAFF. The CDR3 DNA follows: TGTGCCACCCAAGGAGGGATACGGGCGAACACTGAAGCTTTCTTT.

The CDR3 loop reads CASTGLRAGSYGYTF. The DNA for the CDR3 is TGTGCCAGCACAGGTCTCAGGGCAGGATCCTATGGCTACACCTTC. This rearrangement joins TRBV27 to TRBJ1-2; TRBD1 might be the D (5 bases). The V gene's germline CDR1 is MNHEY and CDR2 SMNVEV (reference sequence). The CDR3 has 15 residues. V was clipped by 7 bases and J by 4 bases, with 19 bases between them.

V gene TRBV7-2 combines with J gene TRBJ2-1; D perhaps matches TRBD1 (5 bases). Germline CDR1 is SGHTA and CDR2 is FQGNSA. The CDR3 extends over 15 amino acids. The V end was cut by 2 bases, the J end by 2 bases, with 10 bases between. In nucleotides, the CDR3 is TGTGCCAGCAGCTTAATGGGGCCTACCTACAATGAGCAGTTCTTC. Protein sequence: CASSLMGPTYNEQFF.